This T cell receptor (beta chain) emerged from a study of tumor-infiltrating lymphocytes in primary liver carcinoma (dated by TCRdb to the late 2010s). For the wider study: The five patients, three men and two women aged 30 to 69 years, had hepatocellular carcinoma (four) or combined HCC and intrahepatic cholangiocarcinoma (one). Tumors of the five patients were stage T1-T3 N0M0 with maximum diameters of about 4 to 10 cm. Samples yielded roughly 3.5 to 7.5 million productive TCRbeta reads; read depth did not differ significantly between tissue types. For each liver tumor, the study sampled five regions along with adjacent normal tissue and blood, and applied TCRbeta repertoire sequencing, expression microarrays and whole-exome sequencing. A total of roughly 35 specimens from 5 patients underwent TCRbeta repertoire sequencing, comprising about 25 tumor regions, 5 adjacent noncancerous liver tissues and 5 peripheral blood samples. Agilent mRNA microarray profiling was performed on the 25 to 30 tumor region samples to relate TCRbeta repertoire diversity to the local molecular phenotype. High reproducibility was observed for the technical replicate repertoires, with mean shared-clone rates around 0.9 and correlation coefficients above 0.95.

Without any cell sorting, total RNA and DNA were extracted together from around 18-30 mg of bulk tissue using the AllPrep DNA/RNA mini kit. Between late 2015 and early 2016, five patients in China with histopathologically diagnosed primary liver carcinoma had their tumors surgically resected. At the time of sampling, the patients were treatment-naive and had chronic HBV infection. Each tumor was sampled at five spatially separated regions: the superior, inferior, left-lateral and right-lateral poles and the tumor centre. More than 80% viable tumor cells were found by histology in every tumor sample. Fresh tumor and adjacent tissue pieces were bisected, with one half stored in RNAlater at -80 degrees C and the other half sent for histology. Beyond this particular receptor, the publication reports: With just five or six patients in the study, the authors point out that the findings should be validated in a larger study. Only the TCR beta chain was sequenced, which likely underestimates true repertoire diversity because unpaired alpha chains were not captured. Pairs of tumor regions showed greater repertoire overlap (mean roughly 35%) than tumor-adjacent pairs (roughly 17%) or tumor-blood pairs (approximately 15%), which is consistent with antigen-driven expansion. The top 250 clones accounted for a significantly greater share of the repertoire in tumors than in blood (p = 0.039). Only about 7.5-24% of top clones were found in all five regions of a tumor, suggesting spatial heterogeneity of tumor-infiltrating T cells. Comparison of CD4+ and CD8+ T cell repertoires was precluded by the use of bulk unsorted samples.

In the case of this clonotype: What this receptor recognizes is not known. Qualities for individual bases were not recorded, and no much larger clone is one base off.

Cut back by 5 bases and 7 bases, the V and J ends lie 14 bases apart. CDR3 length: 13 amino acids, cysteine to phenylalanine. Just the 39-base CDR3 DNA is kept, in frame starting at base 1. TCRbeta-specific cDNA was reverse-transcribed from about 520 ng total RNA using a constant-region primer and ProtoScript II reverse transcriptase. Three nested multiplex PCR rounds, following a slightly modified ARM-PCR procedure, were used to build the TCRbeta libraries. Each of the first two PCR rounds ran for about 10 cycles and used multiplex TRBV1-TRBV30 forward primers together with a Cbeta reverse primer. A final 25-cycle PCR with Deep VentR polymerase added sample barcodes and Illumina adapters. Amplicons of 200-500 bp were gel-purified with a QIAquick gel extraction kit before sequencing. The TCRbeta amplicons were sequenced with 250-bp paired-end reads on an Illumina HiSeq 2500. The authors' analysis ran thus. Quality trimming of reads was performed with Trimmomatic v0.33, and paired reads were merged with FLASH v1.2.11 so that full CDR3 sequences could be recovered. V, D and J germline segments were assigned to the rearranged TCRbeta sequences by MiGEC v1.2.1b. Clonotype statistics, along with Shannon-Wiener diversity indices, were calculated using VDJtools v1.0.0. To reduce sampling bias, subsequent analyses other than the diversity analysis used only the 250 most abundant clonotypes in each sample. Starting from the raw public reads, TCRdb applied fastp trimming at Q25, assembled clones with MiXCR and retained in-frame beta chains. Entries are consolidated by CDR3 protein sequence, retaining the most common genes and DNA. For this entry, the V and J calls and clone size follow TCRdb and not the study's own pipeline. A total of roughly 53,000 distinct CDR3 sequences appear in this sample, over 65% of them only once. About 25% of the sample is taken by the ten largest.

Sequenced: liver tumor tissue from sampling region 2. Sample cell subset or site, as interpreted from the label and publication: tumor region T2, inferior pole. Recombination joined TRBV12-3 or TRBV12-4 with TRBJ1-1; the D segment could be TRBD1, given 6 matching bases. The sequence was obtained from a middle-aged man with primary liver carcinoma and hepatitis B virus infection. The DNA sequence is given as TGTGCCAGCAGTGGGGGGCAATCGAGTGAAGCTTTCTTT. Its coded protein is CASSGGQSSEAFF.